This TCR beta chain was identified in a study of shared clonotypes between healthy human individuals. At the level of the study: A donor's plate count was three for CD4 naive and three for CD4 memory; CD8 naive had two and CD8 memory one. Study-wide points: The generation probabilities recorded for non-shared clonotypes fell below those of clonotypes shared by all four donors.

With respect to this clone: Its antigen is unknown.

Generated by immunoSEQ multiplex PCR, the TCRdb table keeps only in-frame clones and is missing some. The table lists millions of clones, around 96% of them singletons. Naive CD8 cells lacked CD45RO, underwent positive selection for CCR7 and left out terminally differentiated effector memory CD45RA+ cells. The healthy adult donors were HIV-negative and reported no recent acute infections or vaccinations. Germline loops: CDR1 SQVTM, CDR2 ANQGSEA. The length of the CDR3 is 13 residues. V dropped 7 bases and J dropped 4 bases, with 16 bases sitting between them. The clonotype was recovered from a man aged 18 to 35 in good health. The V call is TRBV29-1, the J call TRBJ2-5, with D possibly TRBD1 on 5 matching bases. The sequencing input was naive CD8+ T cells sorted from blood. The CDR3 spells CSGAQGNAETQYF. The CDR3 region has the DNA TGCAGCGGGGCCCAGGGTAATGCAGAGACCCAGTACTTC.